Here is one TCR beta chain with its context. What it recognizes is unknown. Germline V lookup: CDR1 MNHEY, CDR2 SVGAGI. The CDR3 sequence is 15 residues long. These data originate in a study of shared clonotypes between healthy human individuals. Clones were sequenced by immunoSEQ multiplex PCR, and TCRdb holds only the in-frame ones, with some missing. Among millions of clones listed, around 90% were seen once. Findings and caveats of the study: The study sampled only blood, and tissue repertoires likely differ.

V gene TRBV6-5 combines with J gene TRBJ2-5, with D perhaps given as TRBD1 or TRBD2 (5 bases each). The DNA end is a closer match to TRBJ2-7, so the J assignment may be wrong. This TCR was sampled from a man between 18 and 35 years old in good health. Source material: naive CD4+ T cells sorted from blood. Described subset: CD45RA+ positively selected. The CDR3 loop is CASSYWGKGSYEQYF. The CDR3 DNA is TGTGCCAGCAGTTACTGGGGAAAGGGGAGCTACGAGCAGTACTTC.